This section outlines one TCR beta chain sequence together with its context. The antigen it recognizes is unknown. It has no much larger one-base neighbor in the sample; base qualities were not kept. These data come from a study of blood T cell repertoires in COVID-19 (dated by TCRdb to the early 2020s). Regarding the study in general: Samples from collaborators originated in the United States, Italy and Spain and spanned both the acute and convalescent phases of COVID-19. The prospective study material was composed of cDNA or gDNA derived from T cells, B-cell-depleted T cells, or PBMCs. Deeply sampled blood TCRbeta repertoires from subjects exposed to, actively infected with, or recovered from COVID-19 were included in the dataset. The repertoires were released in a freely available public database intended as a resource for research on the immune response to SARS-CoV-2. Samples came from the ongoing ImmuneRACE study (first 160 participants) plus 1,254 subjects from 6 global collaborators. A de-identified subject ID, COVID-19 status, age in years and sex were almost always included in the sample metadata. Where available, HLA class I and class II types were taken from metadata supplied by the sample provider and were not determined by assay-based typing. Points the paper makes about the study in general: Clinical and demographic metadata were provided uncurated, with the amount varying by source and participant.

Samples from volunteer blood donors who had recovered from COVID-19 were contributed by a second Seattle source. Each collaborating institution followed its own protocols to collect whole blood in K2EDTA tubes. For TCRbeta analysis, collaborators shipped samples in one of three forms: frozen whole blood, isolated PBMCs, or DNA extracted from either of those sample types. V is shortened by 3 bases, J by 7 bases, and the region joining them spans 12 bases. CDR1 and CDR2 are drawn from the germline V gene (reference sequence): LGHDT, YNNKEL. The CDR3 goes from the cysteine to the phenylalanine over 14 residues. CDR3 DNA only is kept here, 42 bases in frame from base 1. TCRbeta CDR3 regions were amplified from genomic DNA by means of the immunoSEQ Assay, a bias-controlled multiplex PCR. As for the authors' bioinformatics: Nucleated cell counts per sample were estimated from amplification of reference gene primers within the assay. To quantify the absolute abundance of each unique TCRbeta CDR3 rearrangement, sequence reads were collapsed and filtered. For each sample, productive Simpson clonality was calculated by taking the square root of Simpson's diversity index across productive rearrangements. TCRdb limited this immuneACCESS table to in-frame rearrangements with V and J called. A share of clones is missing; checked studies link under half to unresolved V genes, and the rest is unexplained. From that table come the V and J calls and clone size; the DNA was used to work out D and trimming. This sample is represented by around 140,000 clones; 75% to 85% of them were singletons. In total, the top ten clones hold roughly 3.6% of the sample.

The clonotype was recovered from an older man who had recovered from COVID-19. Recombination connected TRBV3-1 (or the pseudogene TRBV3-2) to TRBJ1-4; TRBD1 is a weak D gene call, 6 bases matching. Input material: peripheral blood. The CDR3 corresponds to CASSQLGASEKLFF. The sequence in DNA is TGTGCCAGCAGCCAGCTGGGGGCGAGTGAAAAACTGTTTTTT.